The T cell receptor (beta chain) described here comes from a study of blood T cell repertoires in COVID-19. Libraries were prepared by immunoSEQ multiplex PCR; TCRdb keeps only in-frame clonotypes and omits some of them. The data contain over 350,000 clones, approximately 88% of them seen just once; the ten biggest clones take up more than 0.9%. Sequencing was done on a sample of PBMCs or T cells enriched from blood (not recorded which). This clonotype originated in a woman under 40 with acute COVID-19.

CDR3 protein: CAWSVGQGGGYTF. In DNA form, the CDR3 reads TGTGCCTGGAGTGTAGGGCAGGGCGGTGGCTACACCTTC. J is TRBJ1-2 and V is TRBV30, with a possible D match to TRBD1 (5 bases). Trimming stripped 0 bases from V and 7 bases from J, with 12 bases between. The CDR3 covers 13 residues. CDR1 and CDR2 from the germline V gene are GTSNPN and SVGIG (reference sequence).